This TCR beta chain comes out of a study of cytomegalovirus exposure and HLA in healthy donors. Background on the study: A later analysis reported the 120 or so validation repertoires used the same platform as the approximately 660 first-cohort repertoires. Study-wide findings and caveats: Through in vitro validation, a few CMV-associated chains were shown to be specific for CMV antigens.

This clone was seen only once. No antigen is known for it. Profiled with immunoSEQ multiplex PCR; TCRdb holds only in-frame clones, not every one. The data show tens of thousands of clones, around 97% seen once. The CDR3 sequence is 13 residues long. V lost 7 bases, J lost 1 base, and 10 bases lay in between. Germline lookup yields CDR1 KGHSH and CDR2 LQKENI. The chain couples TRBV18 to TRBJ1-1, with TRBD1 as a possible D gene (6 bases). The sequenced sample was PBMCs. The clonotype comes from a man aged 18 to 30 in good health and CMV-seronegative. The CDR3 DNA reads TGTGCCAGCTGGGACACTTCGAACACTGAAGCTTTCTTT. Encoded protein: CASWDTSNTEAFF.